The 25 T cell receptor beta chains presented below share a single source sample, sequenced in a study of blood T cell repertoires in COVID-19. This table comes from immunoSEQ multiplex PCR, and its TCRdb copy is limited to in-frame clones, with some not included. The sample includes 500,000 to 600,000 clones, around nine tenths of them seen just once. Material for sequencing was peripheral blood. The receptors here all came from a woman aged 50 to 65 with COVID-19, enrolled during active disease.

The chain carries TRBV7-9 and TRBJ2-1, with TRBD2 matching 7 bases. The CDR3 runs 18 residues. Germline V gene data show CDR1 as SEHNR and CDR2 as FQNEAQ (reference sequence). With V trimmed by 3 bases and J by 5 bases, 16 bases remained unmatched. For the CDR3, the DNA is TGTGCCAGCAGCTTCTCCGATATGCTGGGGGGGGTTCACAATGAGCAGTTCTTC. The encoded protein is CASSFSDMLGGVHNEQFF.

A few counts support this clone. V usage is TRBV19 and J usage is TRBJ1-2, with 8 bases fitting TRBD1. Germline V gives CDR1 LNHDA, CDR2 SQIVND (reference sequence). The V gene end was trimmed by 7 bases and the J gene end by 4 bases; junction bases not matched to a gene: 8. The CDR3 spans 14 residues. The CDR3 region has the DNA TGTGCCAGTACTCGGACCGGGACAGGCTATGGCTACACCTTC. Protein product: CASTRTGTGYGYTF.

The V call is TRBV5-6, the J call TRBJ1-4, with 7 nucleotides matching TRBD1. The CDR3 has 15 amino acids. V shed 1 base, J shed 3 bases, and the junction held 3 bases outside the gene matches. Per the germline V gene, CDR1 is SGHDT and CDR2 is YYEEEE. CDR3 nucleotides: TGTGCCAGCAGCTTGTCCGGGACAGCTAATGAAAAACTGTTTTTT. Its translation: CASSLSGTANEKLFF.

This clone was observed a few times. This chain uses TRBV15 with TRBJ1-1, with TRBD1 identical over 10 bases. Losses at the gene ends were 0 bases for V and 6 bases for J; bases not matched to a gene: 13. This CDR3 contains 18 residues. The germline V gene has CDR1 LNHNV and CDR2 YYDKDF (reference sequence). CDR3: CATSRELGLGTGDSEAFF. The DNA of the CDR3 is TGTGCCACCAGCAGAGAACTAGGACTGGGGACAGGGGATTCTGAAGCTTTCTTT.

This rearrangement joins TRBV11-2 to TRBJ1-5; D unresolved. Germline values: CDR1 SGHAT, CDR2 FQNNGV. The CDR3 runs to 12 residues. Deletions cut 4 bases from V and 4 bases from J, with 5 bases between. CDR3 region: CASSSLNQPQHF. In nucleotides, the CDR3 is TGTGCCAGCAGCTCCCTTAATCAGCCCCAGCATTTT.

This chain joins TRBV29-1 and TRBJ1-1; 10 bases match TRBD1. CDR1 is SQVTM, CDR2 ANQGSEA, per germline. The CDR3 has 15 residues. V gave up 6 bases and J gave up 0 bases; unmatched junction bases: 7. CDR3 in amino acids: CSVDGQGVMNTEAFF. CDR3 nucleotide sequence: TGCAGCGTCGACGGACAGGGGGTCATGAACACTGAAGCTTTCTTT.

J is TRBJ2-2 and V is TRBV29-1; D unclear. The CDR3 length is 14 residues. Germline V gene lookup returns CDR1 SQVTM and CDR2 ANQGSEA. The V gene lost 3 bases and the J gene lost 4 bases, with 12 bases spanning the gap. The CDR3 is CSVEGRPPTGELFF. CDR3 DNA: TGCAGCGTTGAGGGCAGGCCCCCCACCGGGGAGCTGTTTTTT.

In this sample, this clone turned up a few times. The chain carries TRBV4-2 and TRBJ1-1; TRBD1 is a possible D gene (6 bases). Trimming shortened V by 2 bases and J by 5 bases, and 15 bases separated the two germline ends. This CDR3 contains 15 residues. Germline V gives CDR1 LGHNA, CDR2 YNFKEQ. CDR3 sequence reads: CASSQLLGRGTEAFF. CDR3 DNA sequence: TGTGCCAGCAGCCAACTACTCGGGAGGGGGACTGAAGCTTTCTTT.

The chain is built from TRBV6-5 and TRBJ2-7; TRBD1 aligns across 8 bases. CDR3 length: 11 residues. In germline, CDR1 is MNHEY, CDR2 SVGAGI. Germline trimming cut 5 bases from V and 10 bases from J; bases unmatched to any gene: 4. The CDR3 coding sequence is TGTGCCAGCAGTACTTCAGGGGGCCAGTACTTC. Translated: CASSTSGGQYF.

The V call is TRBV6-6, the J call TRBJ1-1; 12 bases fit TRBD1. The V segment lost 6 bases and the J segment 0 bases; nucleotides outside the gene matches: 5. CDR3 length: 16 residues. Germline V lookup: CDR1 MNHNY, CDR2 SVGAGI (reference sequence). The CDR3 nucleotides read TGTGCCAGCAGATGGGACAGGGGGCGCGTGAACACTGAAGCTTTCTTT. Translation: CASRWDRGRVNTEAFF.

The CDR3 nucleotides are TGTGCCAGCAGCCACCAACAGGGACCTAACTATGGCTACACCTTC. It translates to CASSHQQGPNYGYTF. This sequence joins TRBV7-2 and TRBJ1-2, with D possibly matching TRBD1 (6 bases). The CDR3 has 15 amino acids. Germline assignment: CDR1 SGHTA and CDR2 FQGNSA. The V and J ends lost 5 bases and 0 bases respectively, with 13 bases between them.

The chain combines TRBV5-1 with TRBJ1-1, with D hard to call. Trimming took off 0 bases at V and 0 bases at J, with 9 bases between the two ends. Germline CDR1 SGHRS, CDR2 YFSETQ. This CDR3 has 15 amino acids. This chain's CDR3 is CASSLAAGMNTEAFF. The CDR3 DNA reads TGCGCCAGCAGCTTGGCTGCCGGGATGAACACTGAAGCTTTCTTT.

J is TRBJ2-6 and V is TRBV5-1; 9 bases fit TRBD2. The junction had 5 bases not matched to a gene; V was cut back by 4 bases and J by 0 bases. The CDR3 is 17 residues long. The V gene's germline CDR1 is SGHRS and CDR2 YFSETQ. The CDR3 nucleotides read TGCGCCAGCAGCGGAAAGCGGGGGGTCTCTGGGGCCAACGTCCTGACTTTC. Amino acid sequence: CASSGKRGVSGANVLTF.

This chain joins TRBV2 and TRBJ1-1, with 7 bases matching TRBD1. Trimming at V came to 5 bases and at J to 4 bases, leaving 13 bases not matched to a gene. Germline CDR1 SNHLY, CDR2 FYNNEI. The CDR3 contains 16 residues. CDR3 sequence reads: CASSTNRDSLSTEAFF. CDR3 sequence (DNA): TGTGCCAGCAGTACAAACCGGGACAGCCTGAGCACTGAAGCTTTCTTT.

The V call is TRBV5-4, the J call TRBJ1-3; perhaps TRBD1 as D (6 bases). Germline V gene sequence: CDR1 SGHNT, CDR2 YYREEE (reference sequence). V was clipped by 5 bases and J by 0 bases, with 12 bases between them. The CDR3 has 15 amino acids. CDR3 loop: CASSSDRYSGNTIYF. CDR3 DNA sequence: TGTGCCAGCAGTTCGGACAGATACTCTGGAAACACCATATATTTT.

The chain couples TRBV9 to TRBJ2-1; TRBD2 matches at 13 bases. This CDR3 has 16 residues. The germline V gene has CDR1 SGDLS and CDR2 YYNGEE. The junction had 5 bases not matched to a gene; V was cut back by 4 bases and J by 4 bases. The CDR3 region has the DNA TGTGCCAGCAGCCCTAGACTAGCGGGGGGATACAATGAGCAGTTCTTC. It is translated as CASSPRLAGGYNEQFF.

V gene TRBV30 combines with J gene TRBJ2-7; 10 nucleotides agree with TRBD1. Germline V lookup: CDR1 GTSNPN, CDR2 SVGIG (reference sequence). V trimming: 6 bases; J trimming: 2 bases; junction bases outside the gene matches: 7. The CDR3 loop spans 14 amino acids. CDR3 DNA sequence: TGTGCCTGTACCCCCGGGACAGGGGCCTACGAGCAGTACTTC. Protein sequence: CACTPGTGAYEQYF.

The chain links TRBV3-1 (or the pseudogene TRBV3-2) to TRBJ1-5; unclear D gene. The CDR3 has 14 residues. Between the trimmed V and J ends, which lost 1 base and 6 bases, there was a span of 10 bases. From germline, CDR1 is LGHDT and CDR2 YNNKEL (reference sequence). The CDR3 nucleotides read TGTGCCAGCAGCCAAGGAACATTCAGTCAGCCCCAGCATTTT. Amino acids: CASSQGTFSQPQHF.

The rearrangement uses TRBV28 and TRBJ2-7; 9 nucleotides match TRBD1. The CDR3 covers 16 residues. Germline V gene lookup returns CDR1 MDHEN and CDR2 SYDVKM. V shed 6 bases, J shed 5 bases, and the junction held 14 bases outside the gene matches. The CDR3 here is CASRPGGGQGYDEQYF. The CDR3 DNA reads TGTGCCAGCAGGCCGGGTGGGGGACAGGGATACGACGAGCAGTACTTC.

The V gene is TRBV11-2, the J gene TRBJ2-2; D perhaps matches TRBD1 (6 bases). The CDR3 extends over 14 amino acids. V lost 5 bases to trimming and J lost 8 bases, with 15 bases between them. Germline V lookup: CDR1 SGHAT, CDR2 FQNNGV. CDR3 coding DNA: TGTGCCAGCAGCACCTCCCAGGGGTTAGGGGAGCTGTTTTTT. It encodes CASSTSQGLGELFF.

V usage is TRBV9 and J usage is TRBJ2-3, with TRBD2 matching over 8 bases. Germline lookup yields CDR1 SGDLS and CDR2 YYNGEE. With 5 bases clipped from V and 5 bases from J, the junction kept 13 bases outside the gene matches. CDR3 length: 16 amino acids. Written as DNA, the CDR3 is TGTGCCAGCAGGGCCACTGGCGGGGGGTCGGTAGATACGCAGTATTTT. Translating it yields CASRATGGGSVDTQYF.

The chain employs TRBV7-9 and TRBJ2-1; perhaps TRBD1 as D (5 bases). The CDR3 covers 13 residues. With 2 bases removed from V and 10 bases from J, the gap between germline ends came to 12 bases. From germline, CDR1 is SEHNR and CDR2 FQNEAQ (reference sequence). CDR3 amino acids: CASSLLGVGEQFF. The CDR3 coding sequence is TGTGCCAGCAGCTTATTAGGGGTTGGAGAGCAGTTCTTC.

The CDR3: CASSPRGQGPPLHF. DNA of the CDR3: TGTGCCAGCAGCCCACGAGGACAGGGTCCACCCCTCCACTTT. The gene calls are TRBV9 and TRBJ1-6; 8 nucleotides agree with TRBD1. Trimming cost V 4 bases and J 11 bases; bases outside gene matches: 8. Germline V gene sequence: CDR1 SGDLS, CDR2 YYNGEE. The CDR3 loop spans 14 amino acids.

The V and J genes are TRBV5-4 and TRBJ2-1, with TRBD2 matching 8 bases. Germline V gives CDR1 SGHNT, CDR2 YYREEE (reference sequence). The CDR3 contains 14 residues. V dropped 4 bases and J dropped 7; count of bases not matched to a gene: 7. The CDR3 reads CASSRGLAPNEQFF. CDR3 sequence (DNA): TGTGCCAGCAGCAGAGGACTAGCTCCTAATGAGCAGTTCTTC.

In regard to this clone: In the same sample, other DNA sequences code for this CDR3. V usage is TRBV10-3 and J usage is TRBJ2-2; possibly TRBD2 for D (6 bases). Looked up from germline, CDR1 is ENHRY and CDR2 is SYGVKD. The CDR3 contains 15 residues. V was trimmed by 2 bases and J by 5 bases, leaving 12 bases between them. In nucleotides, the CDR3 is TGTGCCATCAGTGAGGGAGCGGGTGAGACCGGGGAGCTGTTTTTT. This translates into CAISEGAGETGELFF.